This T cell receptor (beta chain) was sequenced in a study of response to subunit inactivated influenza vaccine. Study results and limitations: The authors put forward the suggestion that each seasonal influenza vaccination may bring in only a limited number of new T cells.

As regards this clonotype: Its antigen is undetermined.

Germline loops: CDR1 SGHTS, CDR2 YDEGEE. The CDR3 extends over 15 amino acids. J lost 6 bases, V lost 2 bases, and 6 bases had no gene match. TCRdb reanalysed the RT-PCR reads using MiXCR and keeps one entry per CDR3 protein. The table includes almost 600,000 distinct CDR3 sequences, 11% to 15% detected once. The chain employs TRBV5-8 and TRBJ2-1; 9 positions agree with TRBD2. The receptor comes from a man aged 50 to 60 who received an inactivated influenza vaccine. Sequencing used PBMCs from blood, obtained 12 days after vaccination. The DNA for the CDR3 is TGTGCCAGCAGCTTAGCGGGAGGATTCTCCAATGAGCAGTTCTTC. This codes for CASSLAGGFSNEQFF.